This TCR beta chain was obtained from a study of blood T cell repertoires in COVID-19. Study-wide context: Sample material is recorded as cDNA or gDNA derived from T cells, B-cell-depleted T cells, or PBMCs.

Patients of the Seattle cohort, enrolled during active infection, were followed longitudinally. Germline V gene sequence: CDR1 LGHNA, CDR2 YSLEER. V lost 1 base to trimming and J lost 2 bases; unmatched junction nucleotides: 10. This CDR3 has 18 amino acids. In the study's own analysis: Using reference gene primer amplification, nucleated cell counts were estimated. The table came from immunoSEQ multiplex PCR; TCRdb's copy has only in-frame clones and leaves some out. V and J calls and clone size follow that table, whereas D and trimming were derived from the DNA. Seen here are about 240,000 clones, approximately 80% observed once, and the top ten hold roughly 7.4%.

The V and J genes are TRBV4-3 and TRBJ1-3, with TRBD1 matching over 8 bases. This TCR was sampled from a woman over 75 with COVID-19, enrolled during active disease. The material sequenced was peripheral blood. CDR3 bases: TGCGCCAGCAGCCAAGTTGGAGGGACAGGCCAGACTGGAAACACCATATATTTT. It codes for CASSQVGGTGQTGNTIYF.